Listed below are T cell receptor beta chains from one sample, sequenced in a study of T cell responses to AZD1222 COVID-19 vaccine. Some clones are missing from TCRdb's copy, which holds only in-frame ones; the method was immunoSEQ multiplex PCR. The top ten clones hold around 8.6% of a sample with about 120,000 clones, about 90% of them seen once. This sample comprised peripheral blood, obtained on day 0 of AZD1222 vaccination. The source of these receptors is an adult in good health. Both conserved end residues are part of each CDR3. A D gene is named only where the DNA matches it firmly. Clone size is shown for a subset of rows, as once, few, many or a class of expanded clone.

14,TRBV27,NA,TRBD1,TRBJ1-6,TGTGCCAGCAGTTTACGGCAGGGGGGACGCAAACTCCACTTT,CASSLRQGGRKLHF
18,TRBV5-5,NA,NA,TRBJ1-2,TGTGCCAGCAGCTTGGAGAATCCCGGGACGGACTTTTGGAATGGCTACACCTTC,CASSLENPGTDFWNGYTF
15,TRBV28,NA,NA,TRBJ2-4,TGTGCCAGCAGCCCCCAGGGTAGAGCCAAAAACATTCAGTACTTC,CASSPQGRAKNIQYF
11,TRBV28,NA,NA,TRBJ2-7,TGTGCCAGCGCCGCCTACTACGAGCAGTACTTC,CASAAYYEQYF
14,TRBV5-5,NA,NA,TRBJ1-6,TGTGCCAGCAGCCTAGCGGTGCGGACGGAGCCCCTCCACTTT,CASSLAVRTEPLHF
14,TRBV18,NA,TRBD1,TRBJ1-2,TGTGCCAGCTCACTACGAACAGGGGTCGGAGGCTACACCTTC,CASSLRTGVGGYTF
13,TRBV29-1,NA,NA,TRBJ1-2,TGCAGCGTCGACGCGGACACCAGGGATGGCTACACCTTC,CSVDADTRDGYTF
16,TRBV4-1,NA,NA,TRBJ1-4,TGCGCCAGCAGCCAAACTCCCTGGCGAGAAAATGAAAAACTGTTTTTT,CASSQTPWRENEKLFF
15,TRBV6-5,NA,NA,TRBJ2-2,TGTGCCAGCAGATGGCGCGGGGAGGCCACCGGGGAGCTGTTTTTT,CASRWRGEATGELFF
15,TRBV19,NA,NA,TRBJ1-1,TGTGCCAGTAGTTCCTTAGAAACAGGGAACACTGAAGCTTTCTTT,CASSSLETGNTEAFF
13,TRBV7-8,once,NA,TRBJ2-3,TGTGCCAGCAGCTTACGGGAGACAGATACGCAGTATTTT,CASSLRETDTQYF
15,TRBV11-2,NA,NA,TRBJ2-5,TGTGCCAGCAGCCCTCGGGCGCAGGGGGGAGAGACCCAGTACTTC,CASSPRAQGGETQYF
15,TRBV18,NA,NA,TRBJ2-2,TGTGCCAGCTCCCCCGGGTGGGAGAACACCGGGGAGCTGTTTTTT,CASSPGWENTGELFF
12,TRBV12-3/TRBV12-4,NA,NA,TRBJ1-3,TGTGCCCTCAACAGGGTTAGAAACACCATATATTTT,CALNRVRNTIYF
12,TRBV6-6,NA,NA,TRBJ2-5,TGTGCCAGCAACCCTAACGCTGAGACCCAGTACTTC,CASNPNAETQYF
13,TRBV3-1/TRBV3-2,NA,TRBD1,TRBJ1-1,TGTGCCAGCAGGTCAGGGGGTGACACTGAAGCTTTCTTT,CASRSGGDTEAFF
14,TRBV27,NA,NA,TRBJ2-2,TGTGCCAGCAGAAGGGAATTTAACACCGGGGAGCTGTTTTTT,CASRREFNTGELFF
13,TRBV19,NA,NA,TRBJ1-1,TGTGCCAGTAAGGGGGGCAGGCACACTGAAGCTTTCTTT,CASKGGRHTEAFF
18,TRBV15,once,TRBD1,TRBJ2-7,TGTGCCACCAGCAGATCCGGGACAGGGGCCACCGTATCCTACGAGCAGTACTTC,CATSRSGTGATVSYEQYF
13,TRBV4-2,once,NA,TRBJ1-5,TGTGCCAGCAGCCAAGAAGGGTTTCAGCCCCAGCATTTT,CASSQEGFQPQHF
12,TRBV7-8,NA,NA,TRBJ2-7,TGTGCCAGCAGTCCAAGCTCCTACGAGCAGTACTTC,CASSPSSYEQYF
12,TRBV18,NA,NA,TRBJ1-4,TGTGCCAGCTCACCAGGAGGGGAAAAACTGTTTTTT,CASSPGGEKLFF
14,TRBV18,NA,NA,TRBJ1-1,TGTGCCAGCTCACTAACAGGGCCGGGCACTGAAGCTTTCTTT,CASSLTGPGTEAFF
16,TRBV15,NA,TRBD2,TRBJ2-5,TGTGCCACCAGCGGCCAGCTAGCGGGGGGGATGGAGACCCAGTACTTC,CATSGQLAGGMETQYF
14,TRBV18,NA,TRBD2,TRBJ2-2,TGTGCCAGCTCACCCCTAACTAGCGACGGGGAGCTGTTTTTT,CASSPLTSDGELFF
15,TRBV29-1,NA,NA,TRBJ2-3,TGCAGCGTTGAGGGCCCGAGCGCGGATGCAGATACGCAGTATTTT,CSVEGPSADADTQYF
13,TRBV30,NA,NA,TRBJ2-7,TGTGCCGGGGGGCGGGCAGACTCCTACGAGCAGTACTTC,CAGGRADSYEQYF
14,TRBV5-4,few,NA,TRBJ2-2,TGTGCCAGCAGTCCTAGCTTTGGTTTCGGGGAGCTGTTTTTT,CASSPSFGFGELFF
14,TRBV27,NA,NA,TRBJ2-5,TGTGCCAGCAGCATGGTTCACACACAAGAGACCCAGTACTTC,CASSMVHTQETQYF
13,TRBV11-2,NA,TRBD1,TRBJ1-4,TGTGCCAGCAGCTTCCGACAGGGCGAAAAACTGTTTTTT,CASSFRQGEKLFF
13,TRBV5-1,NA,TRBD2,TRBJ2-1,TGCGCCAGCAGACCCCCCACTAGCGATGAGCAGTTCTTC,CASRPPTSDEQFF
13,TRBV18,NA,TRBD1,TRBJ1-2,TGTGCCAGCTCACGGGACAGGGACTATGGCTACACCTTC,CASSRDRDYGYTF
15,TRBV27,NA,NA,TRBJ1-6,TGTGCCAGCAGTCCGCCGCCGGGAGGGACTTCACCCCTCCACTTT,CASSPPPGGTSPLHF
17,TRBV2,NA,NA,TRBJ1-2,TGTGCCAGCAGTCGAGTGACGGAACTATTAGCTAACTATGGCTACACCTTC,CASSRVTELLANYGYTF
16,TRBV7-9,NA,TRBD1,TRBJ1-2,TGTGCCAGCAGTTCAGCCGGGACAGGGGGCGCGGAAGGCTACACCTTC,CASSSAGTGGAEGYTF
17,TRBV7-3,NA,TRBD2,TRBJ2-3,TGTGCCAGCAGCTACTCAGGACTAGCGGGGGAGGCAGATACGCAGTATTTT,CASSYSGLAGEADTQYF
12,TRBV11-2,once,NA,TRBJ1-1,TGTGCCAGCAGCGCGGGATACACTGAAGCTTTCTTT,CASSAGYTEAFF
17,TRBV5-1,NA,TRBD1,TRBJ2-2,TGCGCCAGCAGCTTTATCCCGGGACAGGGGAGGTCCGGGGAGCTGTTTTTT,CASSFIPGQGRSGELFF
15,TRBV3-1/TRBV3-2,NA,NA,TRBJ2-5,TGTGCCAGCAGCCTCGGGACTCCCTCTTTGGAGACCCAGTACTTC,CASSLGTPSLETQYF
13,TRBV27,NA,NA,TRBJ2-7,TGTGCCAGCAGTTTATCGGGTTCGTACGAGCAGTACTTC,CASSLSGSYEQYF
15,TRBV9,NA,NA,TRBJ1-2,TGTGCCAGCAGCGTAGTGTCTACAGGGAACTATGGCTACACCTTC,CASSVVSTGNYGYTF
18,TRBV5-1,few,NA,TRBJ1-3,TGCGCCAGCAGCTTGGGGTACGACGACAGGCCCTCTGGAAACACCATATATTTT,CASSLGYDDRPSGNTIYF
11,TRBV19,NA,NA,TRBJ1-1,TGTGCCAGTACTTGGTACACTGAAGCTTTCTTT,CASTWYTEAFF
14,TRBV25-1,NA,NA,TRBJ1-5,TGTGCCAGCAGTGAATCCGGGGGGCGGCAGCCCCAGCATTTT,CASSESGGRQPQHF
14,TRBV11-2,NA,TRBD1,TRBJ2-7,TGTGCCAGCAGCTTGGACAGGGCCTCCTACGAGCAGTACTTC,CASSLDRASYEQYF
12,TRBV6-4,NA,TRBD1,TRBJ1-2,TGTGCCACCACAGGGGGCTCATATGGCTACACCTTC,CATTGGSYGYTF
15,TRBV7-3,NA,TRBD1,TRBJ2-5,TGTGCCAGCAGCCCCGGGACAGGGGGCCAAGAGACCCAGTACTTC,CASSPGTGGQETQYF
16,TRBV19,once,NA,TRBJ2-7,TGTGCCAGTAGTATAATGGGGAACCTGCGCCTCTACGAGCAGTACTTC,CASSIMGNLRLYEQYF
15,TRBV28,NA,TRBD1,TRBJ2-7,TGTGCCAGCAGCCAAATGAGCGGGACAGGGCACGAGCAGTACTTC,CASSQMSGTGHEQYF
16,TRBV7-3,NA,TRBD2,TRBJ2-1,TGTGCCAGCAGCCCGGGTAGCGGGCGGGGAGTGAATGAGCAGTTCTTC,CASSPGSGRGVNEQFF
15,TRBV7-3,NA,NA,TRBJ1-1,TGTGCCAGCAGCTTACTCACGGCCGTGAACACTGAAGCTTTCTTT,CASSLLTAVNTEAFF
13,TRBV29-1,NA,NA,TRBJ1-1,TGCAGCGTTGTAAGGACAGAGGGGACTGAAGCTTTCTTT,CSVVRTEGTEAFF
15,TRBV11-2,NA,NA,TRBJ2-1,TGTGCCAGCAGCTTAGTGTGGGGAACCAACAATGAGCAGTTCTTC,CASSLVWGTNNEQFF